This T cell receptor beta chain was obtained from a study of T cell responses to AZD1222 COVID-19 vaccine. Study-level points and caveats: Following two doses of AZD1222, Spike-specific TCR breadth and depth rose. There were mostly white British donors and more females than males, and clonal diversity was possibly underestimated.

Pooling covered second doses at about 4 or about 12 weeks. Of note for this clone: Its antigen is not known.

TCRdb keeps only in-frame clones here, not all; method: immunoSEQ multiplex PCR. Of 110,000 or so clones listed, approximately 89% are singletons. This clonotype originated in an adult who received the AZD1222 COVID-19 vaccine. The input for sequencing was peripheral blood, taken 28 days after the second AZD1222 dose.

Here the CDR3 DNA reads TGTGCCAGCAGTTCAGGGCAGGGGGCCAACGAGCAGTACTTC. Translation gives CASSSGQGANEQYF. The chain has TRBV28 and TRBJ2-7; 8 bases agree with TRBD1. V trimming: 4 bases; J trimming: 5 bases; junction bases outside the gene matches: 7. The CDR3 totals 14 residues. Germline-derived CDR1 and CDR2 are MDHEN and SYDVKM.